A selection of T cell receptor beta chains follows, all from one sample in a study of control samples from healthy donors and cancer patients. Sequencing used immunoSEQ multiplex PCR; TCRdb keeps in-frame clones, though not all of them. In the table there are 110,000 to 150,000 clones, roughly 92% of which are singletons. Sequenced: blood. These receptors were collected from a man aged 25 to 45 in good health. Both conserved end residues are part of each CDR3. The D gene is left open where the match is weak. The size of a clone is reported for some rows only, either as once, few or many, or as a class for expanded clones.

clone_size	d_call	v_call	j_call	cdr3_aa	cdr3_nt
-	TRBD1	TRBV19	TRBJ1-4	CASSSRQGAATNEKLFF	TGTGCCAGTAGTTCCCGACAGGGGGCTGCAACTAATGAAAAACTGTTTTTT
-	-	TRBV28	TRBJ1-1	CASRAQAPAFF	TGTGCCAGCAGAGCGCAGGCTCCAGCTTTCTTT
-	TRBD1	TRBV27	TRBJ2-7	CASSGQGQEQYF	TGTGCCAGCAGCGGACAGGGGCAGGAGCAGTACTTC
-	-	TRBV7-2	TRBJ1-2	CASSLEGRARGYTF	TGTGCCAGCAGCTTAGAGGGAAGGGCGCGGGGCTACACCTTC
-	-	TRBV4-2	TRBJ2-2	CASSQGGRGPTGELFF	TGTGCCAGCAGCCAAGGGGGAAGGGGCCCCACCGGGGAGCTGTTTTTT
-	-	TRBV24-1	TRBJ1-5	CATSDDKSQPQHF	TGTGCCACCAGTGACGACAAGAGTCAGCCCCAGCATTTT
-	-	TRBV7-9	TRBJ2-3	CASSLGVWRQDTQYF	TGTGCCAGCAGCTTAGGAGTTTGGCGTCAGGATACGCAGTATTTT
-	TRBD2	TRBV4-3	TRBJ2-1	CASSQEIRRTSLQFF	TGCGCCAGCAGCCAAGAGATAAGGAGGACTAGCTTACAGTTCTTC
-	-	TRBV19	TRBJ1-4	CASSGRGTSNEKLFF	TGTGCCAGTAGTGGGCGTGGGACGTCTAATGAAAAACTGTTTTTT
-	TRBD2	TRBV11-3	TRBJ2-3	CASTQDSGRATDTQYF	TGTGCCAGCACCCAAGATAGCGGGAGGGCCACAGATACGCAGTATTTT
-	-	TRBV7-8	TRBJ2-7	CASSLIRGRSYEQYF	TGTGCCAGCAGCTTAATCCGGGGGCGGTCCTACGAGCAGTACTTC
-	-	TRBV9	TRBJ2-1	CASSVGRNEQFF	TGTGCCAGCAGCGTAGGACGGAATGAGCAGTTCTTC
-	-	TRBV6-5	TRBJ2-1	CASRVGAGNEQFF	TGTGCCAGCAGAGTGGGGGCCGGGAATGAGCAGTTCTTC
-	-	TRBV11-2	TRBJ1-2	CASSSILINNYGYTF	TGTGCCAGCAGCTCGATCCTGATTAATAACTATGGCTACACCTTC
-	TRBD2	TRBV11-2	TRBJ2-3	CASSLELAATDTQYF	TGTGCCAGCAGCTTAGAACTAGCGGCCACAGATACGCAGTATTTT
-	TRBD2	TRBV6-5	TRBJ2-3	CASDRTSGGTDTQYF	TGTGCCAGCGACCGGACTAGCGGGGGCACAGATACGCAGTATTTT
-	-	TRBV28	TRBJ1-4	CASSWGSEKLFF	TGTGCCAGCAGTTGGGGGAGTGAAAAACTGTTTTTT
-	-	TRBV6-5	TRBJ2-1	CASSYTPEPSEQFF	TGTGCCAGCAGTTACACCCCAGAGCCGAGTGAGCAGTTCTTC
-	-	TRBV10-3	TRBJ2-3	CAISAGRGSTDTQYF	TGTGCCATCAGTGCCGGGCGGGGCAGCACAGATACGCAGTATTTT
-	-	TRBV7-9	TRBJ2-5	CASSLPGVQTQYF	TGTGCCAGCAGCTTGCCAGGGGTGCAGACCCAGTACTTC
-	TRBD1	TRBV28	TRBJ2-5	CASSLSWGSDRESQETQYF	TGTGCCAGCAGTTTATCTTGGGGATCGGACAGGGAATCGCAAGAGACCCAGTACTTC
-	-	TRBV25-1	TRBJ2-1	CASSDFGGWYNEQFF	TGTGCCAGCAGTGATTTCGGGGGCTGGTACAATGAGCAGTTCTTC
-	TRBD2	TRBV7-9	TRBJ2-7	CASSPGLAGVYEQYF	TGTGCCAGCAGCCCTGGACTAGCGGGTGTTTACGAGCAGTACTTC
-	TRBD2	TRBV6-5	TRBJ2-1	CASRVLAGRVNEQFF	TGTGCCAGCAGGGTACTAGCGGGAAGGGTGAATGAGCAGTTCTTC
once	-	TRBV9	TRBJ2-3	CASSVEFGTDTQYF	TGTGCCAGCAGCGTAGAGTTTGGGACAGATACGCAGTATTTT
once	-	TRBV28	TRBJ2-4	CASSSGRQFSIQYF	TGTGCCAGCAGTTCGGGGCGACAGTTTTCCATTCAGTACTTC
-	TRBD1	TRBV30	TRBJ1-3	CAWSVDRGNTIYF	TGTGCCTGGAGTGTGGACAGGGGAAACACCATATATTTT
-	TRBD2	TRBV4-3	TRBJ2-1	CASSQNPGLAGNSYNEQFF	TGCGCCAGCAGCCAAAATCCGGGACTAGCGGGGAACTCCTACAATGAGCAGTTCTTC
-	TRBD1	TRBV6-6	TRBJ1-5	CASINTDRSNNQPQHF	TGTGCCAGCATCAATACGGACAGGTCGAACAATCAGCCCCAGCATTTT
-	-	TRBV6-5	TRBJ2-1	CASKLVDSYNEQFF	TGTGCCAGCAAACTCGTGGACTCCTACAATGAGCAGTTCTTC
-	-	TRBV9	TRBJ2-1	CASSVATTSYNEQFF	TGTGCCAGCAGCGTAGCTACTACCTCATACAATGAGCAGTTCTTC
-	TRBD1	TRBV10-3	TRBJ1-6	CAISAGQAKDSPLHF	TGTGCCATCAGTGCCGGACAGGCGAAGGATTCACCCCTCCACTTT
once	-	TRBV4-1	TRBJ2-5	CASSQLPDREGETQYF	TGCGCCAGCAGCCAACTACCAGACAGGGAGGGAGAGACCCAGTACTTC
-	TRBD2	TRBV11-3	TRBJ2-3	CASSPREDAGGRHADTQYF	TGTGCCAGCAGCCCCCGTGAAGACGCGGGAGGGAGGCACGCAGATACGCAGTATTTT
once	TRBD2	TRBV30	TRBJ2-3	CAWSVSSGAHGSTQYF	TGTGCCTGGAGTGTAAGTAGCGGGGCCCACGGGAGTACGCAGTATTTT
-	-	TRBV20-1	TRBJ1-5	CSASGGMGLSNQPQHF	TGCAGTGCTAGTGGGGGTATGGGTCTGAGCAATCAGCCCCAGCATTTT
-	-	TRBV4-1	TRBJ2-7	CASSQSSTGDYEQYF	TGCGCCAGCAGCCAAAGTTCAACGGGGGACTACGAGCAGTACTTC
-	-	TRBV7-9	TRBJ1-1	CASSLSHTEAFF	TGTGCCAGCAGCTTATCCCACACTGAAGCTTTCTTT
-	-	TRBV19	TRBJ1-1	CASSAPYPGRGGTEAFF	TGTGCCAGTAGTGCGCCCTACCCGGGACGGGGTGGTACTGAAGCTTTCTTT
-	TRBD1	TRBV28	TRBJ1-1	CASSSGTVNTEAFF	TGTGCCAGCAGTTCTGGGACAGTTAACACTGAAGCTTTCTTT
-	-	TRBV19	TRBJ1-3	CASSPSSRPAGNTIYF	TGTGCCAGTAGTCCCTCATCTCGCCCGGCGGGAAACACCATATATTTT
-	TRBD1	TRBV29-1	TRBJ1-6	CSARTGDINSPLHF	TGCAGCGCGAGGACAGGGGACATTAATTCACCCCTCCACTTT
-	TRBD2	TRBV4-2	TRBJ2-1	CASSGRLAGVGNEQFF	TGTGCCAGCAGCGGGCGACTAGCGGGAGTAGGTAATGAGCAGTTCTTC
-	-	TRBV7-9	TRBJ1-1	CASSLTGGKGTEAFF	TGTGCCAGCAGCTTGACGGGAGGGAAGGGGACTGAAGCTTTCTTT
-	-	TRBV7-9	TRBJ1-1	CASSPMAGDTEAFF	TGTGCCAGCAGTCCCATGGCCGGGGACACTGAAGCTTTCTTT
once	-	TRBV27	TRBJ1-2	CASSPLGGLSYGYTF	TGTGCCAGCAGTCCCCTGGGGGGACTCTCCTATGGCTACACCTTC
-	-	TRBV12-5	TRBJ2-1	CASARTVYEQFF	TGTGCTAGTGCCAGGACTGTATATGAGCAGTTCTTC
-	-	TRBV14	TRBJ2-3	CASRQRGSSTDTQYF	TGTGCCAGCAGACAACGGGGTTCTAGCACAGATACGCAGTATTTT
-	TRBD1	TRBV30	TRBJ1-2	CAWSRDRPYGYTF	TGTGCCTGGAGCCGGGACAGGCCCTATGGCTACACCTTC
-	-	TRBV15	TRBJ1-2	CATSRADDGYTF	TGTGCCACCAGCAGGGCAGACGATGGCTACACCTTC
-	-	TRBV6-2/TRBV6-3	TRBJ2-5	CASSYSGTVNFAKETQYF	TGTGCCAGCAGTTACTCCGGGACGGTTAATTTCGCGAAAGAGACCCAGTACTTC
-	-	TRBV27	TRBJ2-2	CASSLTGTPTGELFF	TGTGCCAGCAGTCTCACCGGGACACCCACCGGGGAGCTGTTTTTT
-	-	TRBV4-1	TRBJ1-5	CASSQEVSEPRSNQPQHF	TGCGCCAGCAGCCAAGAGGTATCAGAACCTCGTAGCAATCAGCCCCAGCATTTT
-	-	TRBV7-2	TRBJ2-3	CASSLFSGLSNTQYF	TGTGCCAGCAGCTTATTTTCGGGGCTGTCCAATACGCAGTATTTT